This T cell receptor beta chain was recorded in a study of beta chain features in type 1 diabetes. The CDR3 is made up of 14 amino acids. Germline V gene data show CDR1 as SGHTA and CDR2 as FQGNSA. Trimming cost V 11 bases and J 4 bases, with 18 bases left between them. Study results and caveats: Whatever favoring of shorter templates PCR might show would apply equally to patients and controls.

Since all of the isolated RNA was reverse transcribed, expressed TCRB transcripts were what got sequenced. It was found that naive, central memory and regulatory T cell samples averaged about 3.57 million reads. This table comes from immunoSEQ multiplex PCR, and its TCRdb copy is limited to in-frame clones, with some not included. The table shows about 320,000 clones, with 14% occurring only once. This clone was counted only a few times. The target antigen is unknown. The chain combines TRBV7-2 with TRBJ2-1; the D gene is possibly TRBD1 (7 bases). The receptor comes from a man under 40 in good health. What was sequenced was central memory CD4+ T cells from blood. CDR3 residues: CAGGSAGGYNEQFF. The CDR3 nucleotides read TGTGCCGGCGGGTCGGCAGGGGGGTACAATGAGCAGTTCTTC.